A single TCR beta chain is shown here with its context. Its antigen is as yet unknown. This sample is drawn from a study of T cell responses to AZD1222 COVID-19 vaccine. Study results and limitations: A reported finding is that nearly half of spike-specific TCRs target unmutated variant regions. Among the donors, most were white British and more were female, and clonal diversity was possibly underestimated. Seropositive at baseline were only a handful of AZD1222 recipients.

This table comes from immunoSEQ multiplex PCR, and its TCRdb copy is limited to in-frame clones, with some not included. The sample shows 150,000 to 200,000 clones, 90% of them seen only once. Germline V lookup: CDR1 MDHEN, CDR2 SYDVKM. The CDR3 contains 16 residues. Trimming cost V 8 bases and J 1 base; bases outside gene matches: 12. V gene TRBV28 combines with J gene TRBJ1-2, with 8 bases aligning to TRBD1. Specimen: peripheral blood, collected 28 days after the second AZD1222 dose. This clonotype originated in an adult who received the AZD1222 COVID-19 vaccine. The CDR3 coding sequence is TGTGCCAGCGGAGCAGGGGGCGGGGTGCTTAACTATGGCTACACCTTC. It yields the protein CASGAGGGVLNYGYTF.